Presented here are 8 T cell receptor beta chains from one specimen sequenced in a study of cytomegalovirus exposure and HLA in healthy donors. Primers: 60 Vbeta forward and 13 Jbeta reverse. Assay: immunoSEQ multiplex PCR; the TCRdb copy retains only in-frame clones and omits some. This repertoire shows about 120,000 clones, around three quarters found once; its top ten account for under 6.5%. The sequenced sample consisted of PBMCs. Receptors were obtained from a man aged 18 to 30 in good health and CMV-seropositive.

The chain uses TRBV11-2 and TRBJ1-5; D is unclear. V lost 0 bases to trimming and J lost 0 bases, with 6 bases between them. CDR3 length equals 15 residues. Germline V gene sequence: CDR1 SGHAT, CDR2 FQNNGV. The CDR3 DNA reads as TGTGCCAGCAGCTTAGAGTACGGTAGCAATCAGCCCCAGCATTTT. This encodes CASSLEYGSNQPQHF.

This sequence joins TRBV19 and TRBJ2-1; no firm D call. V dropped 0 bases and J dropped 3 bases, with 3 bases sitting between them. The germline CDR1 and CDR2 sequences are LNHDA and SQIVND (reference sequence). The CDR3 contains 13 residues. In nucleotides, the CDR3 is TGTGCCAGTAGTATAGACGGCTACAATGAGCAGTTCTTC. Its protein is CASSIDGYNEQFF.

A single count supports this clone. The chain combines TRBV30 with TRBJ2-5; D remains ambiguous. Trimming left V 2 bases short and J 3 bases short, with 16 bases between. Germline V gives CDR1 GTSNPN, CDR2 SVGIG (reference sequence). The CDR3 loop spans 15 amino acids. As DNA, the CDR3 is TGTGCCTGGAGTCCCCGACACTCATTAAAAGAGACCCAGTACTTC. This encodes CAWSPRHSLKETQYF. The full variable domain, with the rest looked up from reference TRBV30 and TRBJ2-5, is SQTIHQWPATLVQPVGSPLSLECTVEGTSNPNLYWYRQAAGRGLQLLFYSVGIGQISSEVPQNLSASRPQDRQFILSSKKLLLSDSGFYLCAWSPRHSLKETQYFGPGTRLLVL.

V usage is TRBV6-1 and J usage is TRBJ1-2; possibly TRBD1 for D (6 bases). The CDR3 spans 13 residues. CDR1 MNHNS and CDR2 SASEGT come from the germline V gene. The V gene lost 6 bases and the J gene lost 7 bases, with 15 bases spanning the gap. The CDR3 loop is CASSLQGSAGYTF. DNA of the CDR3: TGTGCCAGCAGCCTACAGGGATCGGCTGGCTACACCTTC.

DNA for the CDR3: TGCGCCAGCAGCCATTACCCACCTAGCGGGAGCTACGGTGAGCAGTTCTTC. Amino acid sequence: CASSHYPPSGSYGEQFF. The chain has TRBV4-1 and TRBJ2-1; TRBD2 matches at 10 bases. The CDR3 is 17 amino acids. Trimming took 3 bases from V and 9 from J; bases not matched to a gene: 14. Germline values: CDR1 MGHRA, CDR2 YSYEKL.

The V gene is TRBV9, the J gene TRBJ2-3, with 8 bases matching TRBD2. The CDR3 runs to 16 residues. The V gene end was trimmed by 0 bases and the J gene end by 0 bases; junction bases not matched to a gene: 3. The germline gives CDR1 SGDLS, CDR2 YYNGEE. CDR3 residues: CASSVGAGDSTDTQYF. The CDR3 nucleotides are TGTGCCAGCAGCGTAGGAGCGGGAGACAGCACAGATACGCAGTATTTT.

This clone was observed once. One end of the junction does not line up with germline, which may come from a read error. This chain links TRBV18 with TRBJ2-7; D unresolved. CDR1 is KGHSH and CDR2 is LQKENI in the germline V gene. CDR3 length: 13 amino acids. The CDR3 spells CASSRPGAYEQHF. For the CDR3, the DNA is TGTGCCAGCTCACGCCCAGGTGCCTACGAGCAGCACTTC.

This clone is a singleton in its sample. V usage is TRBV6-1 and J usage is TRBJ1-6, with D possibly matching TRBD1 (5 bases). The V and J ends lost 11 bases and 6 bases respectively, with 17 bases between them. The germline gives CDR1 MNHNS, CDR2 SASEGT. The CDR3 runs 14 residues. The CDR3 reads CAGTEGLSNSPLHF. The CDR3 region has the DNA TGTGCCGGGACCGAGGGACTGAGTAATTCACCCCTCCACTTT.